The source of this TCR beta chain is a study of control samples from healthy donors and cancer patients. Here immunoSEQ multiplex PCR was the method, and the copy in TCRdb shows in-frame clones only, minus some. The data show 130,000 to 150,000 clones, over 85% seen once. This clone was observed once. Germline loops: CDR1 LNHDA, CDR2 SQIVND (reference sequence). This CDR3 has 15 amino acids. V was trimmed by 0 bases and J by 3 bases, leaving 9 bases between them. This receptor was obtained from a man aged 18 to 29 in good health. The sequenced material came from blood. The genes are TRBV19 and TRBJ1-5; D call uncertain. The CDR3 protein is CASSIDGRLNQPQHF. Written as DNA, the CDR3 is TGTGCCAGTAGTATAGATGGCAGACTCAATCAGCCCCAGCATTTT. The full variable domain, completed using reference TRBV19 and TRBJ1-5, is DGGITQSPKYLFRKEGQNVTLSCEQNLNHDAMYWYRQDPGQGLRLIYYSQIVNDFQKGDIAEGYSVSREKKESFPLTVTSAQKNPTAFYLCASSIDGRLNQPQHFGDGTRLSIL.